These T cell receptor beta chains were read from a single sample in a study of shared clonotypes between healthy human individuals. Data came from immunoSEQ multiplex PCR; TCRdb stores just in-frame clones and leaves some out. The table includes roughly 2.2 million clones, 90% to 95% detected once. The sample consisted of naive CD4+ T cells from PBMCs. All receptors derive from a man aged 18 to 35 in good health. Some clones in this sample may be carry-over from other donors' samples. Each CDR3 is given with its conserved first and last residue. The order of the fields is clone size, J gene, D gene, V gene, CDR3 DNA, CDR3 protein. The D gene is left open where the match is weak. Clone size is stated in some rows and not others, as once, few, many or a class when expanded.

>NA|TRBJ1-1|TRBD1|TRBV7-9
TGTGCCAGCAGCTTACTGGGACAGAAAACCATGAACACTGAAGCTTTCTTT
CASSLLGQKTMNTEAFF
>once|TRBJ2-5|NA|TRBV7-2
TGTGCCAGCAGCTTATTTCGGGTGGGGGGAGGAAAGACCCAGTACTTC
CASSLFRVGGGKTQYF
>NA|TRBJ2-5|NA|TRBV5-1
TGCGCCAGCAGCTTGGGGGCAGGGGCCATACAAGAGACCCAGTACTTC
CASSLGAGAIQETQYF
>NA|TRBJ1-5|TRBD1|TRBV10-3
TGTGCCATCGGGATGACAGGGGGAGGCAATCAGCCCCAGCATTTT
CAIGMTGGGNQPQHF
>NA|TRBJ2-6|TRBD1|TRBV9
TGTGCCAGCAGCGTACTTAAGACTTGGACAGGGGGCAGTCCTGGGGCCAACGTCCTGACTTTC
CASSVLKTWTGGSPGANVLTF
>once|TRBJ2-1|TRBD2|TRBV13
TGTGCCAGCAGCTTATCCCCCGGGCGGGAGAAGTGGGATGAGCAGTTCTTC
CASSLSPGREKWDEQFF
>NA|TRBJ1-1|NA|TRBV28
TGTGCCAGCAGTTTACCTCGAAGTAGGGGGACTGAAGCTTTCTTT
CASSLPRSRGTEAFF
>NA|TRBJ1-6|NA|TRBV27
TGTGCCAGCAGTTTATCAGGAAGGGGGATCGGTTCACCCCTCCACTTT
CASSLSGRGIGSPLHF
>few|TRBJ1-1|NA|TRBV7-9
TGTGCCAGCAGCTTTGATATGAACACTGAAGCTTTCTTT
CASSFDMNTEAFF
>NA|TRBJ2-1|TRBD2|TRBV11-3
TGTGCCAGCAGCTTAGGGGGGACTAGCCAGCACAATGAGCAGTTCTTC
CASSLGGTSQHNEQFF
>NA|TRBJ2-3|NA|TRBV10-3
TGTGCCATCAGCCCTAAGCGGGTCGGAGATACGCAGTATTTT
CAISPKRVGDTQYF
>NA|TRBJ2-7|NA|TRBV9
TGTGCCAGCAGCCCGGGGGCCACCTCCTACGAGCAGTACTTC
CASSPGATSYEQYF
>NA|TRBJ2-3|TRBD1|TRBV11-3
TGTGCCAGCAGCCCAGGGGGCCCGGGTCTTGGGACGCAGTATTTT
CASSPGGPGLGTQYF
>NA|TRBJ2-7|NA|TRBV21-1
TGTGCCAGCAGCAAAGCGAGGACGGTTACCTACGAGCAGTACTTC
CASSKARTVTYEQYF
>NA|TRBJ2-3|NA|TRBV10-3
TGTGCCATCAGTGAGGACAGGAACACAGATACGCAGTATTTT
CAISEDRNTDTQYF
>NA|TRBJ2-1|TRBD1|TRBV18
TGTGCCAGCTCACCGGGGGACAGCTCCTACAATGAGCAGTTCTTC
CASSPGDSSYNEQFF
>NA|TRBJ2-7|NA|TRBV2
TGTGCCAGCAACCGGGACTCTCATCACTACGAGCAGTACTTC
CASNRDSHHYEQYF
>NA|TRBJ1-4|NA|TRBV7-9
TGTGCCAGCAGCCTCCTAAATGAAAAACTGTTTTTT
CASSLLNEKLFF
>NA|TRBJ1-5|NA|TRBV15
TGTGCCACCAGCAGAGGGTTTTTGAGCAATCAGCCCCAGCATTTT
CATSRGFLSNQPQHF
>once|TRBJ2-7|TRBD2|TRBV2
TGTGCCAGCAGGCCACGAGCGGGAGGGTCCTACGAGCAGTACTTC
CASRPRAGGSYEQYF
>few|TRBJ2-7|TRBD2|TRBV9
TGTGCCAGCAGCGTAGCTAGCGGGAGTCCCGAGCAGTACTTC
CASSVASGSPEQYF
>once|TRBJ1-2|NA|TRBV28
TGTGCCAGCAGTTTAGGGCAGTCTTATGGCTACACCTTC
CASSLGQSYGYTF
>NA|TRBJ2-3|NA|TRBV29-1
TGCAGCGTTGAGAGGGGGAGGCAATATACGCAGTATTTT
CSVERGRQYTQYF
>NA|TRBJ2-3|NA|TRBV19
TGTGCCAGTAGTATGGGCGGGGCTCCAGATACGCAGTATTTT
CASSMGGAPDTQYF
>NA|TRBJ2-1|TRBD2|TRBV29-1
TGCAGCGTAATATCTAGCGGAGCCTCCTACAATGAGCAGTTCTTC
CSVISSGASYNEQFF
>NA|TRBJ2-5|NA|TRBV28
TGTGCCAGCAGTTTAGGCAGGGCAGAGACCCAGTACTTC
CASSLGRAETQYF
>NA|TRBJ2-2|NA|TRBV12-1
TGTGCCAGCAGCTTTCCCCGCAGGGTAAGTGTCGCCGGGGAGCTGTTTTTT
CASSFPRRVSVAGELFF
>NA|TRBJ1-2|TRBD1|TRBV19
TGTGCCAGTAGTATCACCTTGGACAGGGCCTATGGCTACACCTTC
CASSITLDRAYGYTF
>NA|TRBJ2-5|NA|TRBV18
TGTGCCAGCTCCCCGGGACTCCGGCAAGAGACCCAGTACTTC
CASSPGLRQETQYF
>once|TRBJ2-3|NA|TRBV27
TGTGCCAGCAGTCTGACGGATCGGGATACGCAGTATTTT
CASSLTDRDTQYF
>NA|TRBJ2-5|TRBD1|TRBV6-6
TGTGCCAGCAGCCACCGGGACAGGGGTTGGGAAGAGCAGTACTTC
CASSHRDRGWEEQYF
>NA|TRBJ2-2|NA|TRBV28
TGTGCCAGACTCCCCCCGACAGTGAGATTGTGGCCCGGGGAGCTGTTTTTT
CARLPPTVRLWPGELFF
>NA|TRBJ2-5|NA|TRBV5-1
TGCGCCAGCGGGTCTGACAGTCAGCAAGAGACCCAGTACTTC
CASGSDSQQETQYF
>NA|TRBJ1-1|NA|TRBV28
TGTGCCAGCAATACGGGGACTGAAGCTTTCTTT
CASNTGTEAFF
>NA|TRBJ2-5|NA|TRBV7-2
TGTGCCAGCAGCTCCGGGGCCCAGAGGGGCGCGGCAGAGACCCAGTACTTC
CASSSGAQRGAAETQYF
>NA|TRBJ1-2|NA|TRBV27
TGTGCCAGCAGTGACATAGGACGCTTCGGGTACTATGGCTACACCTTC
CASSDIGRFGYYGYTF
>NA|TRBJ2-7|TRBD2|TRBV27
TGTGCCAGCAGGGCCGGGACTAGGACGAGGGGAGAGCAGTACTTC
CASRAGTRTRGEQYF
>once|TRBJ1-4|NA|TRBV28
TGTGCCAGCAGTCCCCCAGACGGACCTAATGAAAAACTGTTTTTT
CASSPPDGPNEKLFF
>NA|TRBJ2-7|NA|TRBV28
TGTGCCCATCGGGGGAAGCGTTACGAGCAGTACTTC
CAHRGKRYEQYF
>NA|TRBJ2-4|TRBD2|TRBV29-1
TGCAGCATACCTCGGGGGGGAAGTCAGTACTTC
CSIPRGGSQYF
>NA|TRBJ2-7|TRBD1|TRBV6-5
TGTGCCAGCAGTTACATTGGGACAGGGGTGCTCTACGAGCAGTACTTC
CASSYIGTGVLYEQYF
>NA|TRBJ1-5|TRBD1|TRBV6-1
TGTGCCAGCCGGGACAGGGGGCAGGGCAATCAGCCCCAGCATTTT
CASRDRGQGNQPQHF
>NA|TRBJ1-1|NA|TRBV5-6
TGTGCCAGCAGCTTGGCGGACCGGTGGTTGGCAGCTTTCTTT
CASSLADRWLAAFF
>NA|TRBJ1-2|NA|TRBV27
TGTGCCAGCAGTTTAAGTCAGAACTATGGCTACACCTTC
CASSLSQNYGYTF
>NA|TRBJ2-3|NA|TRBV10-3
TGTGCCATCACGGAGCGGAGTAACACAGATACGCAGTATTTT
CAITERSNTDTQYF
>NA|TRBJ1-3|NA|TRBV18
TGTGCCAGCTCAAGCGGGACATCTGGAAACACCATATATTTT
CASSSGTSGNTIYF
>few|TRBJ2-1|TRBD2|TRBV19
TGTGCCAGTAATCCGGGACTAGCGTACAATGAGCAGTTCTTC
CASNPGLAYNEQFF